The source of this TCR beta chain is a study of blood T cell repertoires in COVID-19 (dated by TCRdb to 2018 to 2021). At the level of the whole study: Collaborator samples came from the United States, Italy and Spain and covered acute and convalescent phases of COVID-19. The prospective study material was composed of cDNA or gDNA derived from T cells, B-cell-depleted T cells, or PBMCs. Deeply sampled blood TCRbeta repertoires from subjects exposed to, actively infected with, or recovered from COVID-19 were included in the dataset. The repertoires were made available in a free public database intended to serve as a resource for research on the immune response to SARS-CoV-2. Samples were obtained from the ongoing ImmuneRACE study (first 160 participants) and from 1,254 subjects provided by 6 global collaborators. The sample metadata nearly always contained a de-identified subject ID, COVID-19 status, age in years and sex. Where available, HLA class I and class II types were taken from metadata supplied by the sample provider and were not determined by assay-based typing.

With regard to this clone: Its antigen has not been determined. One base away there is no much larger clone; base qualities are not given.

In Seattle, one collaborating source enrolled patients while the infection was active and tracked those patients longitudinally over the course of disease. Whole blood was collected in K2EDTA tubes by collaborating institutions according to the institutions' own protocols. For TCRbeta analysis, collaborators shipped samples as frozen whole blood, isolated PBMCs, or DNA extracted from either of those sample types. The immunoSEQ Assay, a bias-controlled multiplex PCR, was used to amplify TCRbeta CDR3 regions from genomic DNA. For the original study's pipeline: The number of nucleated cells in each sample was estimated by amplification of reference gene primers within the assay. Sequence reads were collapsed and filtered to measure the absolute abundance of every unique TCRbeta CDR3 rearrangement. For each sample, productive Simpson clonality was calculated as the square root of Simpson's diversity index over productive rearrangements. The table was pulled from immuneACCESS by TCRdb, which kept in-frame rearrangements only. Such tables lose some clones; where checked, under half of the loss comes from unresolved V genes, and the rest has no known cause. V and J calls and clone size are given by that table; D and trimming were obtained from the DNA. In this sample the table shows about 190,000 clones, roughly 80% of which occur a single time. The ten most abundant clones make up approximately 8% of the sample.

Broad study findings and their caveats: The quantity of clinical and demographic metadata differed by source and by participant and was supplied without curation.

The TCR comes from a woman aged 55-70 years with COVID-19, enrolled during active disease. Sequenced input: peripheral blood.

The DNA sequence is given as TGTGCCACCAGCAGGGTGCGGGGGCCGGGTACTAACTATGGCTACACCTTC. Its protein is CATSRVRGPGTNYGYTF. The V and J genes are TRBV15 and TRBJ1-2, with a tentative D gene TRBD1 over 6 matching bases. Taken from the germline V gene (reference sequence), the CDR1 and CDR2 loops are LNHNV and YYDKDF. V sheds 3 bases and J sheds 0 bases, leaving 17 bases between their ends. From its cysteine to its phenylalanine, the CDR3 spans 17 amino acids. The read is trimmed to its CDR3 DNA, 51 bases read in frame from base 1.